These 17 T cell receptor beta chains came from one sample sequenced in a study of blood T cell repertoires in COVID-19. Sequencing used immunoSEQ multiplex PCR; TCRdb keeps in-frame clones, though not all of them. The repertoire holds over 120,000 clones, with approximately 80% as singletons. Source material: peripheral blood. These receptors were obtained from a man aged 60-69 years with active or convalescent COVID-19.

The CDR3 sequence is CASSLGGGDQPQHF. The CDR3, as DNA: TGCGCCAGCAGCTTAGGGGGAGGGGATCAGCCCCAGCATTTT. The chain links TRBV5-1 to TRBJ1-5, with D tentatively TRBD1 (6 bases). V lost 2 bases, J lost 5 bases, and 11 bases lay in between. The CDR3 totals 14 residues. Germline-derived CDR1 and CDR2 are SGHRS and YFSETQ.

The chain employs TRBV11-3 and TRBJ1-4; D might be TRBD1 (6 bases). Germline V gene data show CDR1 as SGHNT and CDR2 as YENEEA. V was cut by 5 bases and J by 1 base, with 17 bases left in between. This CDR3 is built from 17 residues. In DNA form, the CDR3 reads TGTGCCAGCAGCGCAAGGGCCGCACAGGGAACTAATGAAAAACTGTTTTTT. Its protein is CASSARAAQGTNEKLFF.

J is TRBJ2-3 and V is TRBV4-1; TRBD2 might be the D (5 bases). This CDR3 has 17 residues. Trimming took off 4 bases at V and 3 bases at J, with 20 bases between the two ends. The V gene's germline CDR1 is MGHRA and CDR2 YSYEKL. CDR3 sequence (DNA): TGCGCCAGCAGCCCTCGTGATAGCGTCCAAGCAACAGATACGCAGTATTTT. Translating gives CASSPRDSVQATDTQYF.

This chain joins TRBV5-1 and TRBJ2-1, with 8 bases aligning to TRBD1. Losses at the gene ends were 4 bases for V and 8 bases for J; bases not matched to a gene: 11. The CDR3 consists of 15 residues. CDR1 SGHRS and CDR2 YFSETQ come from the germline V gene. The CDR3 DNA reads as TGCGCCAGCAGCGCCGACAGGGGACGTTGGGATGAGCAGTTCTTC. It encodes CASSADRGRWDEQFF.

The chain is built from TRBV24-1 and TRBJ2-3; 12 nucleotides agree with TRBD2. Germline V gene sequence: CDR1 KGHDR, CDR2 SFDVKD. The CDR3 length is 16 residues. The junction had 5 bases not matched to a gene; V was cut back by 7 bases and J by 1 base. The CDR3 here is CATRSSGGVGTDTQYF. Here the CDR3 DNA reads TGTGCCACCAGATCTAGCGGGGGGGTGGGCACAGATACGCAGTATTTT.

The gene calls are TRBV10-2 and TRBJ2-5, with a possible D match to TRBD2 (6 bases). This CDR3 region has 13 residues. Trimming took 4 bases from V and 4 from J, leaving 10 bases between them. Germline lookup yields CDR1 WSHSY and CDR2 SAAADI. The chain's CDR3 is CASSATRLETQYF. The CDR3 nucleotides are TGCGCCAGCAGTGCGACTAGGCTAGAGACCCAGTACTTC.

This chain links TRBV7-6 with TRBJ2-1, with D unclear. V was shortened by 3 bases and J by 4 bases, with 10 bases between the two germline ends. CDR3 size: 14 residues. Germline-derived CDR1 and CDR2 are SGHVS and FNYEAQ. In DNA form, the CDR3 reads TGTGCCAGCAGCTTGCTGGTCGGTTACAATGAGCAGTTCTTC. The encoded protein is CASSLLVGYNEQFF.

This sequence joins TRBV4-3 and TRBJ1-6; a possible D gene is TRBD1 (5 bases). Trimming cost V 1 base and J 7 bases, with 14 bases left between them. Germline V CDR1 and CDR2: LGHNA, YSLEER. This CDR3 has 16 residues. CDR3 sequence: CASSQVGTGRNSPLHF. The CDR3 nucleotides are TGCGCCAGCAGCCAAGTTGGAACAGGTCGGAATTCACCCCTCCACTTT.

The chain joins TRBV7-7 to TRBJ2-2, with 10 bases matching TRBD1. V lost 3 bases, J lost 3 bases, and 4 bases stayed unmatched. This CDR3 spans 16 amino acids. The germline CDR1 and CDR2 sequences are SSHAT and FNYEAQ (reference sequence). The CDR3 spells CASSFRQGADTGELFF. In DNA, the CDR3 is TGTGCCAGCAGCTTTAGACAGGGGGCGGACACCGGGGAGCTGTTTTTT.

The J gene is TRBJ2-1, the V gene TRBV4-1; the match to TRBD2 covers 11 bases. V shed 1 base and J 10 bases; nucleotides not matched to a gene: 12. The germline V gene has CDR1 MGHRA and CDR2 YSYEKL. The CDR3 is 17 amino acids. The CDR3 loop is CASSQGYGTSGWGEQFF. The CDR3 nucleotides read TGCGCCAGCAGCCAAGGGTACGGGACTAGCGGTTGGGGAGAGCAGTTCTTC.

The chain joins TRBV6-5 to TRBJ1-3; D might be TRBD1 (6 bases). The V gene's germline CDR1 is MNHEY and CDR2 SVGAGI. The germline V and J ends were trimmed by 6 bases and 4 bases, with 16 bases remaining between them. CDR3 length: 15 residues. This CDR3 is CASRLTGPDGNTIYF. In nucleotides, the CDR3 is TGTGCCAGCAGGCTGACAGGCCCTGACGGAAACACCATATATTTT.

The chain recombines TRBV7-2 with TRBJ1-2; 9 nucleotides align to TRBD1. Germline CDR1 and CDR2: SGHTA and FQGNSA. The CDR3 has 15 residues. Trimming cost V 2 bases and J 4 bases; bases outside gene matches: 5. CDR3 sequence: CASSLIQGAGYGYTF. The DNA for the CDR3 is TGTGCCAGCAGCTTAATACAGGGGGCCGGCTATGGCTACACCTTC. Based on the CDR3 plus reference TRBV7-2 and TRBJ1-2, the full variable domain is GAGVSQSPSNKVTEKGKDVELRCDPISGHTALYWYRQSLGQGLEFLIYFQGNSAPDKSGLPSDRFSAERTGGSVSTLTIQRTQQEDSAVYLCASSLIQGAGYGYTFGSGTRLTVV.

The V call is TRBV19, the J call TRBJ2-5, with a weak D call TRBD2 (5 bases). The CDR3 consists of 14 residues. Germline-derived CDR1 and CDR2 are LNHDA and SQIVND (reference sequence). The ends were cut back, 5 bases at V and 1 base at J, with 11 bases in the middle. The CDR3 reads CASSLPGIQETQYF. The CDR3 DNA reads as TGTGCCAGTAGTCTCCCCGGGATCCAAGAGACCCAGTACTTC.

This clone occurred once. This sequence joins TRBV4-3 and TRBJ2-3; 14 bases line up with TRBD2. The germline gives CDR1 LGHNA, CDR2 YSLEER. V gave up 3 bases and J gave up 5 bases; unmatched junction bases: 10. This CDR3 has 18 residues. The CDR3 loop is CASSHEKGLAGVGDTQYF. In DNA, the CDR3 is TGCGCCAGCAGCCATGAAAAGGGACTAGCGGGAGTAGGAGATACGCAGTATTTT.

The rearrangement joins TRBV5-4 to TRBJ2-7; 8 bases are a match to TRBD1. There are 13 residues in the CDR3. The V segment lost 5 bases and the J segment 6 bases; nucleotides outside the gene matches: 7. Germline V CDR1 and CDR2: SGHNT, YYREEE (reference sequence). The CDR3 spells CASSIGDRPEQYF. CDR3 DNA sequence: TGTGCCAGCAGTATTGGGGACAGGCCCGAGCAGTACTTC. The full variable domain, in which reference TRBV5-4 and TRBJ2-7 provide the parts outside the CDR3, is ETGVTQSPTHLIKTRGQQVTLRCSSQSGHNTVSWYQQALGQGPQFIFQYYREEENGRGNFPPRFSGLQFPNYSSELNVNALELDDSALYLCASSIGDRPEQYFGPGTRLTVT.

The chain recombines TRBV12-1 with TRBJ1-5; TRBD1, the table's D call, was not compared with the DNA. TRBV12-1 is a pseudogene segment. The CDR3 covers 17 residues. The DNA of the CDR3 is TGTGCCAGCAGCTTGACCGGGGACAGGGCGGACAATCAGCCCCAGCATTTT. Translation gives CASSLTGDRADNQPQHF.

This clone occurred once. V and J are TRBV5-5 and TRBJ1-2, with D unclear. CDR1 and CDR2 from the germline V gene are SGHKS and YYEKEE (reference sequence). Trimming left V 5 bases short and J 4 bases short, with 18 bases between. This CDR3 has 15 residues. The CDR3 DNA reads TGTGCCAGCAGTCTGGGAGGGCCGTCGATCTATGGCTACACCTTC. Translating gives CASSLGGPSIYGYTF.